The 5 T cell receptor beta chains below were found in one sample sequenced in a study of OX40 agonist ivuxolimab in advanced cancers. TCRdb keeps only in-frame clones here, not all; method: immunoSEQ multiplex PCR. The profile shows about 75,000 clones, roughly 81% of them singletons. The source material was CD4+ or CD8+ T cells sorted from blood, sampled in a trial of the OX40 agonist ivuxolimab. The receptors here all came from an adult with an advanced solid tumor such as melanoma, head and neck, liver or kidney cancer.

This rearrangement joins TRBV6-5 to TRBJ2-1; D might be TRBD1 or TRBD2, each matching 6 bases. Germline V gives CDR1 MNHEY, CDR2 SVGAGI. V gave up 2 bases and J gave up 12 bases, with 14 bases separating them. This CDR3 has 13 residues. The CDR3 region is CASSYVDKGGQFF. Written as DNA, the CDR3 is TGTGCCAGCAGTTACGTGGACAAGGGGGGGCAGTTCTTC.

This chain's CDR3 is CASSDRGTPNEKLFF. For the CDR3, the DNA is TGCGCCAGCAGTGATAGGGGGACGCCTAATGAAAAACTGTTTTTT. This chain connects TRBV10-1 to TRBJ1-4; the D gene is possibly TRBD1 (6 bases). CDR3 size: 15 residues. CDR1 is WNHNN and CDR2 is SYGVQD in the germline V gene (reference sequence). Trimming stripped 3 bases from V and 3 bases from J, with 11 bases between.

The chain recombines TRBV6-5 with TRBJ2-7; a weak D match, TRBD1 (5 bases). This CDR3 region has 15 residues. The ends were cut back, 4 bases at V and 3 bases at J, with 16 bases in the middle. Per the germline V gene, CDR1 is MNHEY and CDR2 is SVGAGI. CDR3 coding DNA: TGTGCCAGCAGTTCTGGGGCCGTAGGGATCTACGAGCAGTACTTC. This sequence encodes CASSSGAVGIYEQYF.

This clone was seen more than once but under ten times. The chain links TRBV20-1 to TRBJ1-1; no reliable D call. The CDR3 covers 11 residues. Germline V gene sequence: CDR1 DFQATT, CDR2 SNEGSKA (reference sequence). Trimming left V 5 bases short and J 7 bases short, with 11 bases between. The DNA of the CDR3 is TGCAGTGCTCCTAACCCGGGTGAAGCTTTCTTT. It is translated as CSAPNPGEAFF.

The rearrangement uses TRBV29-1 and TRBJ1-1, with 8 bases identical to TRBD1. The V and J ends lost 6 bases and 7 bases, in that order; junction bases with no gene match: 7. The CDR3 loop spans 12 amino acids. Germline-derived CDR1 and CDR2 are SQVTM and ANQGSEA. CDR3 loop: CSVQQGAGEAFF. CDR3 DNA: TGCAGCGTCCAGCAGGGGGCTGGTGAAGCTTTCTTT.